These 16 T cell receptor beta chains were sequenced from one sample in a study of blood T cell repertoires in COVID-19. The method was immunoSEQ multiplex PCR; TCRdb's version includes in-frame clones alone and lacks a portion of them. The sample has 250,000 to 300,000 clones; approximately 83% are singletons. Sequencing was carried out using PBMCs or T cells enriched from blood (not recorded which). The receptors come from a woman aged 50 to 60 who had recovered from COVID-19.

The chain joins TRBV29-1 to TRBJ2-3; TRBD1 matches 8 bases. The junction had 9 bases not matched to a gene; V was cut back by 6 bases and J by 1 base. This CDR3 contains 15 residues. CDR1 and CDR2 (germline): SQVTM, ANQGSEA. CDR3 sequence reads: CSVNGQGFGTDTQYF. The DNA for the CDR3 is TGCAGCGTAAACGGACAGGGTTTCGGCACAGATACGCAGTATTTT.

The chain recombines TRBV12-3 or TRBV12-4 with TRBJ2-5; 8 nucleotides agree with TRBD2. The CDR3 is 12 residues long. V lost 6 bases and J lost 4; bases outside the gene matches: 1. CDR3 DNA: TGTGCCAGCAGGGGACTAGGAGAGACCCAGTACTTC. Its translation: CASRGLGETQYF.

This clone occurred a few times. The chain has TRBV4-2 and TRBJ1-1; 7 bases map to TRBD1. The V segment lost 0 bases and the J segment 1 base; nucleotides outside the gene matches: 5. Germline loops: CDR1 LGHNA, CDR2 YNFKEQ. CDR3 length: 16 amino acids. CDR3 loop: CASSQDYGTENTEAFF. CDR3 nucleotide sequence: TGTGCCAGCAGCCAAGATTACGGGACAGAGAACACTGAAGCTTTCTTT.

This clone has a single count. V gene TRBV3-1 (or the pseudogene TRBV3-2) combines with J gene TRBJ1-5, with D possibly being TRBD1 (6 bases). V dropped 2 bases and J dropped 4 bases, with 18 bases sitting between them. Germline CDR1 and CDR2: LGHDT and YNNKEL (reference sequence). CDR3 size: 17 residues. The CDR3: CASSQRSFGQLNQPQHF. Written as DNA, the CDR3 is TGTGCCAGCAGCCAACGGAGCTTTGGACAGCTAAATCAGCCCCAGCATTTT.

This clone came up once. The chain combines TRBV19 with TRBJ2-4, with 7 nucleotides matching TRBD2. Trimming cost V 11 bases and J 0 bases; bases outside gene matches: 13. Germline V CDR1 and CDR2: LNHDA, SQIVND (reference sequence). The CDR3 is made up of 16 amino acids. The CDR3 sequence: CAARAAGALAKNIQYF. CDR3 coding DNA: TGTGCCGCAAGGGCGGCGGGAGCTTTAGCCAAAAACATTCAGTACTTC.

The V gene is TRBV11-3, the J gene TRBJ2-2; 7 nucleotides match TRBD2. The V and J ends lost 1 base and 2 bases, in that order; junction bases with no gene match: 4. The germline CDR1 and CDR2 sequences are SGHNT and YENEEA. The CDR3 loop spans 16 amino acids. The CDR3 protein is CASSLVSGPNTGELFF. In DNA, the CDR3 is TGTGCCAGCAGCTTAGTTAGCGGGCCAAACACCGGGGAGCTGTTTTTT.

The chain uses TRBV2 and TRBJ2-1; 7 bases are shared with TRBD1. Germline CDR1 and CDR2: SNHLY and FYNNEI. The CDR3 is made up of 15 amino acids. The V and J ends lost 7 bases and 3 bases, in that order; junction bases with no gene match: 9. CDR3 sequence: CASIPQGVGYNEQFF. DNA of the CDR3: TGTGCCAGCATACCCCAGGGGGTAGGCTACAATGAGCAGTTCTTC.

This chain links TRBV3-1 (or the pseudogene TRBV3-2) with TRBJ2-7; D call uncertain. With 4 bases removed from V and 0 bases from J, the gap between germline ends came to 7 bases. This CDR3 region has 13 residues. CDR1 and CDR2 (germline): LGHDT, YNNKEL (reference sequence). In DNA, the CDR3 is TGTGCCAGCAGCCCTCGGGTCTCCTACGAGCAGTACTTC. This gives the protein CASSPRVSYEQYF.

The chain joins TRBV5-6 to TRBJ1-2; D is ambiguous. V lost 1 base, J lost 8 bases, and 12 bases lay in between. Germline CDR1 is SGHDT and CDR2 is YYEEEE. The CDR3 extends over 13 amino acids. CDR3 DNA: TGTGCCAGCAGCTTGAGTGGCGGTTACGGCTACACCTTC. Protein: CASSLSGGYGYTF.

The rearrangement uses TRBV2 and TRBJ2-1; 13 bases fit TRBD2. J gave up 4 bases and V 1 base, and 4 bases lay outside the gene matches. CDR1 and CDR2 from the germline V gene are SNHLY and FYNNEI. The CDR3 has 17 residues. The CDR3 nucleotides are TGTGCCAGCAGTGAAGGACTAGCGGGAGGCCTATACAATGAGCAGTTCTTC. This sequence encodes CASSEGLAGGLYNEQFF.

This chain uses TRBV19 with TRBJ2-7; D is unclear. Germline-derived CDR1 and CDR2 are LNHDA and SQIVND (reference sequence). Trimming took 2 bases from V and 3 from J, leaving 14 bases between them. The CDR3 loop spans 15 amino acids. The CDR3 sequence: CASSIQALPNYEQYF. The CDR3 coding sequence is TGTGCCAGTAGTATACAGGCTTTACCCAACTACGAGCAGTACTTC.

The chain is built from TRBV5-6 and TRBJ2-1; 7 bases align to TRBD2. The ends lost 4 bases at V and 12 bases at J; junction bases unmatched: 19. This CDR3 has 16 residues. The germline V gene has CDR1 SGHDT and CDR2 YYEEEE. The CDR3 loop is CASSLQGSGESMRQFF. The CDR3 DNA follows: TGTGCCAGCAGCCTTCAAGGGAGCGGGGAATCAATGAGGCAGTTCTTC.

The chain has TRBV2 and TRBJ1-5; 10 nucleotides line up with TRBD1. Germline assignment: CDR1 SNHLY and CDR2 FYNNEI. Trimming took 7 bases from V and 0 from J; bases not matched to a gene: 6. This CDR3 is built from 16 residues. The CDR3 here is CASTRDRGLSNQPQHF. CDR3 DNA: TGTGCCAGCACTAGGGACAGGGGCCTTAGCAATCAGCCCCAGCATTTT.

The CDR3 protein is CASSLLGLLNNQPQHF. In DNA form, the CDR3 reads TGTGCCAGCAGTTTATTGGGACTGCTTAACAATCAGCCCCAGCATTTT. The chain is built from TRBV28 and TRBJ1-5, with a possible D match to TRBD1 (5 bases). Germline values: CDR1 MDHEN, CDR2 SYDVKM. The CDR3 extends over 16 amino acids. V gave up 1 base and J gave up 3 bases, with 13 bases separating them.

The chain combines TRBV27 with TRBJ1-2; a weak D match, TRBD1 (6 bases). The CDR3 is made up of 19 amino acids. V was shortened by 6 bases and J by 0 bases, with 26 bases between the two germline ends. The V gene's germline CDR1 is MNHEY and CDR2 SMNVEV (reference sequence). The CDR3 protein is CASRPISGVHRLTNYGYTF. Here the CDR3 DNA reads TGTGCCAGCAGGCCTATATCAGGGGTCCACAGACTTACTAACTATGGCTACACCTTC.

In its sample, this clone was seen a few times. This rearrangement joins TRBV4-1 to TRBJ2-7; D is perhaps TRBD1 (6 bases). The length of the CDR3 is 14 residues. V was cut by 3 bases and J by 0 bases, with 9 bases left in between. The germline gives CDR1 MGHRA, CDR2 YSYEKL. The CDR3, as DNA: TGCGCCAGCAGCCACCGGGACATCTCCTACGAGCAGTACTTC. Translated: CASSHRDISYEQYF.